This T cell receptor (beta chain) derives from a study of T cells in Graves' hyperthyroidism and ophthalmopathy. About this clonotype: Its specificity is unknown.

The study's findings and limits: Prediction of ophthalmopathy progression came a median roughly 6.4 months pre-onset. Blood also carried most thyroid clonotypes expanded above 0.001.

Clinicians diagnosed patients from clinical symptoms, serum thyroxine and TRAb, thyroid ultrasound and orbital computed tomography. TCR beta CDR3 regions were amplified from RNA transcripts. Initially, a first-round RT-PCR of the TCR CDR3 employed the HTBI primer set. In TCRdb, the multiplex PCR reads were re-called with MiXCR into one record per CDR3 protein. Here the sample spans about 640,000 distinct CDR3 sequences, about a fifth being singletons. V gave up 0 bases and J gave up 2 bases, with 11 bases separating them. The CDR3 covers 14 residues. Germline assignment: CDR1 DFQATT and CDR2 SNEGSKA (reference sequence).

This receptor was obtained from a man in his thirties or forties with Graves' ophthalmopathy. The chain combines TRBV20-1 with TRBJ2-7; D is perhaps TRBD1 or TRBD2 (5 bases each). Sequenced material: blood. CDR3: CSARDRGSPYEQYF. The DNA for the CDR3 is TGCAGTGCTAGAGATCGGGGCAGCCCCTACGAGCAGTACTTC.